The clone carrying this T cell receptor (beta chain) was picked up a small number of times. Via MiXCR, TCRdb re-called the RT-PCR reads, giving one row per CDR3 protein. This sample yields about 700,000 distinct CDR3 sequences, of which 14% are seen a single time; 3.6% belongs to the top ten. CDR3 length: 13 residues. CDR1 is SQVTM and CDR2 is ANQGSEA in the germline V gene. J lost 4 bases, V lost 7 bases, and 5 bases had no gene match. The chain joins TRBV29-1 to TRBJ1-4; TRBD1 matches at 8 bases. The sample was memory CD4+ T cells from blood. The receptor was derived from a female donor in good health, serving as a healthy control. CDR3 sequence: CSARDRLNEKLFF. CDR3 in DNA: TGCAGCGCCCGGGACAGGCTTAATGAAAAACTGTTTTTT.